This T cell receptor (beta chain) was identified in a study of cytomegalovirus exposure and HLA in healthy donors (dated by TCRdb to between 2016 and 2019). About the investigation overall: An earlier analysis of more than 550 of the donors reported about 300 Gb of sequence data and 117 million unique TCR beta sequences obtained from roughly 170 million T cells. Approximately 310 gigabases of sequencing data and around 85 million unique TCR sequences made up an early release that covered under 750 HLA-typed donors. Of the 350 to 450 genotyped donors, 65% to 90% fell in the genetic ancestry cluster associated with self-reported Caucasian donors. The study aimed to test whether cataloging public T cell receptors could reveal signatures of past pathogen exposure. The study profiled the T cell repertoires of hundreds of subjects by immunosequencing and related them to cytomegalovirus serostatus. Besides the first cohort of about 730 subjects, a separate validation cohort made up of roughly 120 different subjects was used. High-throughput TCR immunosequencing, statistical association of individual TCRs with disease status, and machine learning were combined to predict cytomegalovirus infection status. A later analysis re-analyzed previously published TCR beta repertoires from 660 or so donors and added high-resolution HLA genotyping to study TCR occurrence patterns. Rather than using new phenotypic data, the later analysis identified candidate immune exposures from TCR beta sequences and from how often those sequences occurred across donors. In an earlier analysis of around 540 of the donors, high-throughput TCR beta sequencing was used to judge whether each TCR beta V gene segment behaved as functional or pseudogenic. Donor age, sex, ethnicity and CMV serostatus were compiled alongside the repertoire data. A later genetic analysis used genome-wide SNP genotypes for about 55% of the 666 donors, treating that subset as a discovery cohort. All discovery cohort repertoires had been generated on a single sequencing platform. HLA typing covered class I and class II loci at four-digit resolution. The number of typed donors differed by locus: roughly 620-640 for A, B, C, DRB1 and DQB1; 522 for DQA1; about 600 for DPA1; and roughly 450 for DPB1. Several DR-DQ haplotypes were handled as single units for association and clustering, since linkage in the cohort was strong. Among 300 to 500 genotyped donors of the cohort, an average of approximately 220,000 unique TCR beta nucleotide sequences was sequenced per donor, of which 15% to 20% were non-productive.

The cohort was made up of approximately 670 healthy bone marrow donors. All cohort members were sampled while nominally healthy, although unrecorded immune exposures were likely present. The donor tested CMV seronegative and was one of the 352 seronegative cohort members. A peripheral blood sample was provided by each donor, and peripheral blood mononuclear cells were used for TCR beta sequencing. Genomic DNA extraction from the blood cell samples was performed with the Qiagen DNeasy Blood Extraction Kit. The V end gives up 2 bases and the J end 4 bases, leaving 3 bases in the junction not matched to a gene. The CDR3 holds 15 amino acids from the cysteine to the phenylalanine. The entry retains the CDR3 DNA only, 45 bases that are in frame from base 1. CDR1 MNHEY and CDR2 SMNVEV are derived from the germline V gene (reference sequence). Summary of the overall study and its limitations: Linkage disequilibrium might explain the correlated functional status among segregating V segments, but an unknown experimental factor could not be excluded. In a later analysis, the rate of TCR association differed among HLA loci, with DRB1 alleles having the most associated TCRs and HLA-C alleles having the fewest. Sequencing depth was assumed to be roughly uniform across donors in the presence/absence analyses, though that assumption may not hold. Across donors, most TCR sequences were observed very rarely, whereas some public TCRs were present in many individuals. Strong co-occurrence of HLA alleles, especially DR and DQ, made assigning TCR associations to individual alleles difficult. Because counts were too low, roughly 17 rarely observed V segments, including chromosome 9 orphons, were left out of the earlier analysis of approximately 580 of the donors. In this cohort, only TCR beta chains were sequenced, and detectable features were limited by the absence of alpha or paired-chain data. A cluster of highly shared sequence variants was judged likely to be a technical artifact of the sequencing pipeline. Some IMGT-functional V segments, including TRBV6-2 and TRBV6-3, could not be told apart with the 87-base-pair reads, so those segments were excluded. The study gave a list of under 200 TCR beta chains associated with cytomegalovirus. In vitro tests confirmed that a few of the cytomegalovirus-associated TCR beta chains recognize cytomegalovirus antigens. Because HLA typing was missing for some donors at each locus, association tests included only the typed subset. Immune exposure information for the cohort was limited to CMV serostatus. A further reported finding was that TCR beta sequences accurately predicted the HLA-A and HLA-B alleles for most subjects in the first cohort. Cytomegalovirus status was reported to be diagnosed by the classifier with high specificity and sensitivity in both the original and validation cohorts. According to a later analysis, parvovirus B19, influenza, CMV and Epstein-Barr virus appeared linked to several top co-occurrence clusters. It was suggested by the authors that the approach could potentially be generalized to other disease states and immunological phenotypes. A later genetic analysis reported fewer N-insertions in productive TCRs among donors in an Asian-associated ancestry cluster than the roughly 690-donor mean. In an earlier analysis of under 600 of the donors, most TCR beta V segments were observed in productive rearrangements about 87% or about 30% of the time, broadly matching IMGT annotations. In a later analysis, most CMV-associated TCR beta chains were found to appear HLA-restricted, with HLA associations seemingly driven largely by CMV exposure. A later analysis associated 15,000 to 20,000 TCR beta sequences with specific HLA alleles at a false discovery rate of 0.05. V-gene and J-gene trimming of TCR beta chains was associated with a missense DCLRE1C variant in a later genetic analysis, and the association was replicated in an independent cohort. Compared with equally common non-associated chains, HLA-associated TCR beta chains in a later analysis were more clonally expanded and had lower generation probabilities.

Library preparation employed the immunoSEQ multiplex PCR assay. For the multiplex PCR, a mixture combining 60 forward primers for TCR Vbeta segments and 13 reverse primers for TCR Jbeta segments was used. Amplification of the CDR3 region of rearranged TCR beta genes was performed with a multiplex PCR assay on genomic DNA. Amplified TCR beta libraries were sequenced as 87-base-pair reads on the Illumina HiSeq System. In the paper's pipeline: In a later analysis, approximately 74 million unique TCR beta chains were counted across the 690 or so repertoires, and roughly 10 million of these chains were shared by at least two donors. Raw reads were error-corrected and collapsed into unique sequences by a nearest-neighbor algorithm in which closely related sequences were merged to remove PCR and sequencing errors. To assign V, D and J gene segments, CDR3 sequences were aligned to IMGT reference sequences. For a sequence to be retained, at least a six-nucleotide match to both a V gene segment and a J gene segment was required. Rearrangements were called productive when the CDR3 lacked stop codons and stayed in frame with V and J; all others were non-productive. CDR3 was defined by IMGT convention, running from the second conserved V-encoded cysteine to the conserved J-encoded phenylalanine. Sequences without an unambiguous match to a single V gene segment were excluded from the earlier analysis of about 600 of the donors. An earlier analysis of fewer than 750 of the donors classified V segments as functional when productive rearrangements were above 56.7% and as segregating when the standard deviation between donors was above 5%. A statistical classification framework was built to diagnose cytomegalovirus status from the catalog of TCR beta chain sequences. A later analysis assigned V and J genes by comparing TCR nucleotide sequences with IMGT/GENE-DB human TR gene sequences. Using the TCRdist pipeline, a later analysis assigned CDR3 sequences along with most-parsimonious VDJ recombination scenarios. In a later analysis, every TCR beta chain was defined by the combination of its CDR3 amino acid sequence and its V-gene family, and reads without a unique V-gene family were dropped. In a later analysis, fewer than 650 highly shared, low-generation-probability nucleotide sequences were removed to address suspected cross-contamination and a sequencing artifact. For each public chain, a later analysis derived a clonal expansion index from normalized ranks of inferred template counts within each repertoire. A later analysis computed generation probabilities with a VDJ recombination model fitted to out-of-frame rearrangements, and checked the results against IGoR. In a later analysis, TCR-TCR, TCR-HLA and TCR-CMV co-occurrence was scored with hypergeometric tests, and a repertoire-size bias correction was applied to TCR pairs. To estimate false discovery rates, a later analysis permuted the HLA or CMV assignments 20 times. In a later analysis, co-occurring TCRs were grouped with DBSCAN, and TCRdist sequence similarity was added when clustering was performed within HLA-allele-positive subsets. Co-occurrence clustering excluded repertoires with fewer than 30,000 or more than 120,000 public chains, plus five with anomalous nucleotide sharing. TCRdb re-hosts the immuneACCESS table, in-frame sequences only. Its copies lack some clones; in the studies checked, an unresolved V gene accounts for under half of them, and the cause for the rest is not known. That table supplies the V and J calls and clone size; D and trimming were determined from the DNA. Within this sample are 55,000 to 80,000 clones, with approximately 67% of them counted one time only. The ten largest clones add up to more than 2% of the sample.

A remark on this clone: There is no known antigen for this receptor. No qualities accompany the bases; no much larger clone lies one base away.

Sequences were obtained from PBMCs. Rearrangement joined TRBV27 to TRBJ2-1; TRBD2 matches 9 bases in the middle. The sequence was obtained from a young woman in good health and CMV-seronegative. The DNA reads as follows: TGTGCCAGCAGTTTAGATAGCGGGGGTTACAATGAGCAGTTCTTC. It translates to CASSLDSGGYNEQFF.